This T cell receptor beta chain is from a study of radiation and T cells in renal cell carcinoma. Only in-frame clones appear in the TCRdb table, and some are missing; sequencing was by immunoSEQ multiplex PCR. Altogether around 100,000 clones are present, roughly 88% being singletons, with the ten largest covering about 7.2%. Time point described: blood 4 weeks post-SBRT, at nephrectomy. Treatment denoted: 15 Gy SBRT to primary tumor, nephrectomy 4 weeks later. Nephrectomy followed 15 Gy stereotactic body radiation by 4 weeks. V was cut by 1 base and J by 1 base, with 5 bases left in between. In germline, CDR1 is SGHAT, CDR2 FQNNGV. This CDR3 has 14 amino acids.

The clonotype comes from a man in his 60s with renal cell carcinoma. Sequencing used blood, obtained from a patient whose treatment included radiotherapy and nephrectomy. The rearrangement links TRBV11-2 to TRBJ2-1; D unclear. CDR3 DNA sequence: TGTGCCAGCAGCTTAGCAGGATCCTACAATGAGCAGTTCTTC. Translated, it gives CASSLAGSYNEQFF.